This T cell receptor (beta chain) came from a study of cytomegalovirus exposure and HLA in healthy donors. Study conclusions and caveats: Associated with cytomegalovirus, according to the listing, were some 150 TCR beta chains.

CDR3 length: 11 residues. V lost 6 bases and J 8 bases, leaving 10 bases between the germline ends. Germline values: CDR1 MDHEN, CDR2 SYDVKM. This clone occurred a few times. Its antigen remains unidentified. The donors were healthy bone marrow donors. The PCR had 60 Vbeta and 13 Jbeta primers. In the original workflow: Among the unique TCR beta chains that a later analysis counted, about 86 million in all, roughly 11 million were shared. Sequencing was performed with immunoSEQ multiplex PCR; in TCRdb, only in-frame clones are kept and a portion is missing. From that table come the V and J calls and clone size; the DNA was used to work out D and trimming. The data show some 200,000 clones, roughly 13% seen once.

Sequencing was carried out using PBMCs. The V gene is TRBV28, the J gene TRBJ1-1, with a tentative D call TRBD1 (6 bases). This sequence was found in a man over 45 in good health and CMV-seropositive. This chain's CDR3 is CASRLQGEAFF. The DNA for the CDR3 is TGTGCCAGCAGATTGCAGGGGGAAGCTTTCTTT.